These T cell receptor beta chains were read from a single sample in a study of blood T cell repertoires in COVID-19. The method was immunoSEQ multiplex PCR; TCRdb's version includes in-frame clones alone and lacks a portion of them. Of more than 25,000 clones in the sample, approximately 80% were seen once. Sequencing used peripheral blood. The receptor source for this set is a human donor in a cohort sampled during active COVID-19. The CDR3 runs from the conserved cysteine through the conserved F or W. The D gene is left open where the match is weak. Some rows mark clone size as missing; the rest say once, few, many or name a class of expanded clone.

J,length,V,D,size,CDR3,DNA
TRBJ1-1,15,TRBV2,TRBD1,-,CASSSRTGRGTEAFF,TGTGCCAGCAGTTCTCGGACAGGTCGGGGCACTGAAGCTTTCTTT
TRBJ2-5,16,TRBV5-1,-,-,CASSPRASGVQETQYF,TGCGCCAGCAGCCCCAGAGCTTCGGGGGTACAAGAGACCCAGTACTTC
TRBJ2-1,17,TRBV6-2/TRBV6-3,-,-,CASSDVLQRRGLDEQFF,TGTGCCAGCAGCGATGTATTACAGCGTAGGGGATTAGATGAGCAGTTCTTC
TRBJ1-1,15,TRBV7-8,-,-,CASSLVGGMNTEAFF,TGTGCCAGCAGCTTAGTGGGGGGAATGAACACTGAAGCTTTCTTT
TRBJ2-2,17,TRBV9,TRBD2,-,CASSPRGSGRAGGELFF,TGTGCCAGCAGCCCCAGGGGGAGCGGGAGGGCCGGCGGGGAGCTGTTTTTT
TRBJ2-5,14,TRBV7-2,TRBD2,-,CASTLRGDLETQYF,TGTGCCAGCACCCTGCGGGGGGACCTTGAGACCCAGTACTTC
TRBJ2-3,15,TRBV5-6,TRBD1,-,CASRPTGGAADTQYF,TGTGCCAGCAGACCTACAGGGGGCGCGGCAGATACGCAGTATTTT
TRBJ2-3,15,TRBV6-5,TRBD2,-,CASSSLAGAADTQYF,TGTGCCAGCAGTTCATTAGCGGGAGCAGCAGATACGCAGTATTTT
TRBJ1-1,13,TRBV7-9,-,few,CASRPSGAGEAFF,TGTGCCAGCAGACCGAGCGGGGCAGGTGAAGCTTTCTTT
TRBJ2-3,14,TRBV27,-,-,CASSSLSLSDTQYF,TGTGCCAGCAGTTCCCTATCCCTATCCGATACGCAGTATTTT
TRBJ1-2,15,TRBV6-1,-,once,CASSEIGGRLNGYTF,TGTGCCAGCAGTGAGATCGGAGGGAGGTTGAATGGCTACACCTTC
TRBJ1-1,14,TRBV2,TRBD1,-,CASSEWARGTEAFF,TGTGCCAGCAGTGAATGGGCCAGGGGGACTGAAGCTTTCTTT
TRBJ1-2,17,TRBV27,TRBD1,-,CASSSGGGQGVNYGYTF,TGTGCCAGCAGCTCCGGCGGGGGGCAGGGGGTTAACTATGGCTACACCTTC
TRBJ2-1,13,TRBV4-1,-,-,CASSQGLYNEQFF,TGCGCCAGCAGCCAAGGACTATACAATGAGCAGTTCTTC
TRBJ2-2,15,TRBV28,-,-,CASTTSSVRTGELFF,TGTGCCAGCACGACTAGTTCCGTTCGTACCGGGGAGCTGTTTTTT
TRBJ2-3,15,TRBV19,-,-,CASSKQTASTDTQYF,TGTGCCAGTAGTAAACAGACAGCGAGCACAGATACGCAGTATTTT
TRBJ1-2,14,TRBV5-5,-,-,CASSSGSGSISYTF,TGTGCCAGCAGCTCCGGGTCCGGGAGTATTAGCTACACCTTC
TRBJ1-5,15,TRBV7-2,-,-,CASSLGRGSNQPQHF,TGTGCCAGCAGCTTAGGGCGGGGTTCCAATCAGCCCCAGCATTTT
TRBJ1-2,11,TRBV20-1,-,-,CSADGTAQHTF,TGCAGTGCGGACGGGACTGCCCAACACACCTTC
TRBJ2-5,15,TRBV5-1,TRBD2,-,CASTDTRGLAETQYF,TGCGCCAGCACCGACACAAGAGGACTAGCCGAGACCCAGTACTTC
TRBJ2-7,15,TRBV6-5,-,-,CASSNPDAGQREQYF,TGTGCCAGCAGTAACCCCGACGCGGGGCAGCGCGAGCAGTACTTC
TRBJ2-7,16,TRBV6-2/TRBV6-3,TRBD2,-,CASSPTSGWSSYEQYF,TGTGCCAGCAGTCCCACTAGCGGGTGGAGCTCCTACGAGCAGTACTTC
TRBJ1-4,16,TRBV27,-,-,CASSLSWGATNEKLFF,TGTGCCAGCAGTTTATCCTGGGGGGCAACTAATGAAAAACTGTTTTTT
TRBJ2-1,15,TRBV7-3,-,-,CASSLTASSYNEQFF,TGTGCCAGCAGCTTAACTGCGAGCTCCTACAATGAGCAGTTCTTC
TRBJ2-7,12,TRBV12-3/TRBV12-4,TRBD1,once,CASMGQNYEQYF,TGTGCCAGCATGGGACAGAATTACGAGCAGTACTTC
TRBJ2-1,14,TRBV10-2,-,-,CASSESRSHNEQFF,TGCGCCAGCAGTGAGAGCAGGTCCCACAATGAGCAGTTCTTC
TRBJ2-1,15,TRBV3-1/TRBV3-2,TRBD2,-,CASSHSGGGYNEQFF,TGTGCCAGCAGCCATAGCGGGGGGGGGTACAATGAGCAGTTCTTC
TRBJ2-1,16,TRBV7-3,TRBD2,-,CASSLTTSGAYNEQFF,TGTGCCAGCAGCTTAACAACTAGCGGGGCTTACAATGAGCAGTTCTTC
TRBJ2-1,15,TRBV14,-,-,CASGTRGAYYNEQFF,TGTGCCAGCGGGACTCGGGGGGCATACTACAATGAGCAGTTCTTC
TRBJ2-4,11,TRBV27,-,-,CATETGNIQYF,TGTGCCACCGAAACCGGAAACATTCAGTACTTC
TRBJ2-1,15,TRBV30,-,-,CAWSGGGVNYNEQFF,TGTGCCTGGAGTGGAGGCGGGGTTAATTACAATGAGCAGTTCTTC
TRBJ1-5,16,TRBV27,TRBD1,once,CASSSIQGGGNQPQHF,TGTGCCAGCAGTTCGATACAGGGGGGCGGCAATCAGCCCCAGCATTTT
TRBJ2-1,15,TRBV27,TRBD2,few,CASSLYAGGGNEQFF,TGTGCCAGCAGTTTATACGCGGGAGGAGGCAATGAGCAGTTCTTC
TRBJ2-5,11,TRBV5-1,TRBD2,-,CASKAGETQYF,TGCGCCAGCAAAGCGGGGGAGACCCAGTACTTC
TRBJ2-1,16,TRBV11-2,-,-,CASSLKAGSSYNEQFF,TGTGCCAGCAGCCTAAAGGCGGGTAGCTCCTACAATGAGCAGTTCTTC
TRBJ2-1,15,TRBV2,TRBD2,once,CASSLVRELVNEQFF,TGTGCCAGCAGTCTCGTGCGGGAGCTAGTTAATGAGCAGTTCTTC
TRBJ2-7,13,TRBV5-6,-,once,CASSLTGISEQYF,TGTGCCAGCAGCTTAACAGGAATCTCCGAGCAGTACTTC
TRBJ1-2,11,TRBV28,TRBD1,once,CATGQAGGYTF,TGTGCCACCGGACAGGCGGGGGGCTACACCTTC
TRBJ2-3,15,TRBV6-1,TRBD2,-,CASSEGRGVTDTQYF,TGTGCCAGCAGTGAGGGGCGGGGGGTCACAGATACGCAGTATTTT
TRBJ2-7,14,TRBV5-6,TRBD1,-,CASSLGQGVGEQYF,TGTGCCAGCAGCTTGGGACAGGGGGTTGGCGAGCAGTACTTC
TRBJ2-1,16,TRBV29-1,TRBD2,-,CSVGGERAGVYNEQFF,TGCAGCGTTGGAGGGGAGAGAGCGGGAGTATACAATGAGCAGTTCTTC